This entry lists 26 T cell receptor beta chains sequenced from one sample in a study of shared clonotypes between healthy human individuals. Data came from immunoSEQ multiplex PCR; TCRdb stores just in-frame clones and leaves some out. The data hold 2,500,000 or so clones, with over 85% observed a single time. The sequenced material came from naive CD4+ T cells from PBMCs. Subset meaning: CD45RA+ positively selected. These receptors originate from a man aged 18 to 29 in good health. Some clones in this sample may be carry-over from other donors' samples.

The CDR3 loop is CASSFLPGSGDNQPQHF. As DNA, the CDR3 is TGTGCCAGCAGTTTCTTGCCCGGGTCTGGCGACAATCAGCCCCAGCATTTT. The chain couples TRBV28 to TRBJ1-5; D gene unclear. Germline loops: CDR1 MDHEN, CDR2 SYDVKM. CDR3 length: 17 amino acids. The V end was cut by 3 bases, the J end by 3 bases, with 18 bases between.

For this clone: This CDR3 is also generated by other DNA sequences in the sample. The chain links TRBV6-1 to TRBJ2-3; the D is unclear. Germline CDR1 is MNHNS and CDR2 is SASEGT. The CDR3 spans 13 residues. The V end was cut by 6 bases, the J end by 0 bases, with 7 bases between. CDR3 protein: CASSVGSTDTQYF. The CDR3 nucleotides are TGTGCCAGCAGCGTCGGGAGCACAGATACGCAGTATTTT.

The chain joins TRBV2 to TRBJ2-1; D is possibly TRBD2 (6 bases). The CDR3 runs 16 residues. Germline V CDR1 and CDR2: SNHLY, FYNNEI. V was cut by 2 bases and J by 0 bases, with 11 bases left in between. In nucleotides, the CDR3 is TGTGCCAGCAGTGAAACTAGCCAGAGCTCCTACAATGAGCAGTTCTTC. This sequence encodes CASSETSQSSYNEQFF.

The chain couples TRBV2 to TRBJ2-7; maybe TRBD2 (6 bases). This CDR3 contains 15 residues. Germline loops: CDR1 SNHLY, CDR2 FYNNEI. Trimming cost V 5 bases and J 0 bases, with 14 bases left between them. The CDR3 DNA sequence: TGTGCCAGCAGTCTCCAACCCGGGAGCTCCTACGAGCAGTACTTC. This codes for CASSLQPGSSYEQYF.

The V gene is TRBV27, the J gene TRBJ2-1; TRBD1 matches 10 bases. The CDR3 is made up of 17 amino acids. Germline trimming cut 8 bases from V and 7 bases from J; bases unmatched to any gene: 17. Germline CDR1 reads MNHEY; CDR2 reads SMNVEV (reference sequence). The DNA for the CDR3 is TGTGCCAGCCGGAGGGACAGGGGAGGAGGGAGGCCGAATGAGCAGTTCTTC. Protein sequence: CASRRDRGGGRPNEQFF.

The chain joins TRBV7-3 to TRBJ1-1; no definite D call. Germline CDR1 and CDR2: SGHTA and FQGTGA. The CDR3 covers 15 residues. Trimming left V 1 base short and J 0 bases short, with 9 bases between. CDR3 sequence reads: CASSLMRVMNTEAFF. The CDR3 coding sequence is TGTGCCAGCAGCTTAATGCGGGTTATGAACACTGAAGCTTTCTTT.

The rearrangement links TRBV6-6 to TRBJ2-5, with D possibly called TRBD1 or TRBD2 (5 bases each). Germline assignment: CDR1 MNHNY and CDR2 SVGAGI (reference sequence). The CDR3 has 14 residues. Trimming took off 6 bases at V and 5 bases at J, with 16 bases between the two ends. CDR3 protein: CASRGELGVETQYF. As DNA, the CDR3 is TGTGCCAGCAGGGGGGAGTTAGGGGTCGAGACCCAGTACTTC.

The chain links TRBV30 to TRBJ1-2; D call uncertain. The CDR3 extends over 14 amino acids. With 7 bases removed from V and 4 bases from J, the gap between germline ends came to 19 bases. Germline V CDR1 and CDR2: GTSNPN, SVGIG (reference sequence). CDR3 region: CASTGGEGPYGYTF. CDR3 coding DNA: TGTGCCTCCACGGGAGGTGAGGGCCCCTATGGCTACACCTTC.

The J gene is TRBJ1-5, the V gene TRBV28; no reliable D call. V shed 0 bases and J shed 4 bases, with 7 bases lying between them. Per the germline V gene, CDR1 is MDHEN and CDR2 is SYDVKM. This CDR3 comprises 14 residues. The CDR3 DNA reads TGTGCCAGCAGTTTATGGAGTGCAAATCAGCCCCAGCATTTT. It encodes CASSLWSANQPQHF.

The chain joins TRBV1 to TRBJ2-1; the table's D gene call, TRBD2, was not cross checked with the DNA. TRBV1 is a pseudogene segment. This CDR3 is 16 amino acids long. The CDR3 sequence is CTSSQEWLAGINEQFF. CDR3 nucleotides: TGCACCAGCAGCCAAGAATGGCTAGCGGGTATCAATGAGCAGTTCTTC.

The V gene is TRBV30, the J gene TRBJ2-5; 10 nucleotides agree with TRBD1. The CDR3 extends over 16 amino acids. Germline trimming cut 4 bases from V and 5 bases from J; bases unmatched to any gene: 13. CDR1 and CDR2 (germline): GTSNPN, SVGIG (reference sequence). The CDR3 is CAWTIGGQGWRETQYF. For the CDR3, the DNA is TGTGCCTGGACCATAGGGGGACAGGGGTGGAGGGAGACCCAGTACTTC.

The chain carries TRBV6-6 and TRBJ2-5; D tentatively fits TRBD1 or TRBD2 (5 bases each). CDR1 is MNHNY and CDR2 is SVGAGI in the germline V gene (reference sequence). There are 12 residues in the CDR3. Trimming took off 6 bases at V and 4 bases at J, with 9 bases between the two ends. The CDR3 sequence: CASRYGGETQYF. The CDR3 region has the DNA TGTGCCAGCAGATATGGGGGAGAGACCCAGTACTTC.

The CDR3 DNA follows: TGTGCCAGCAGCTTGGCCAAGGGAGGACCGTCATATAGCAATCAGCCCCAGCATTTT. This translates into CASSLAKGGPSYSNQPQHF. The chain couples TRBV5-8 to TRBJ1-5; D remains ambiguous. The CDR3 has 19 amino acids. Germline assignment: CDR1 SGHTS and CDR2 YDEGEE. V was cut by 0 bases and J by 0 bases, with 19 bases left in between.

The chain links TRBV25-1 to TRBJ2-7, with D tentatively TRBD1 or TRBD2 (6 bases each). CDR1 is MGHDK and CDR2 is SYGVNS in the germline V gene. Trimming took off 4 bases at V and 7 bases at J, with 23 bases between the two ends. The length of the CDR3 is 16 residues. DNA for the CDR3: TGTGCCAGCAGTGTTGCCGGACAGCTCGGAGGGTCGGAGCAGTACTTC. Translated, it gives CASSVAGQLGGSEQYF.

The chain links TRBV12-5 to TRBJ2-7; 9 bases line up with TRBD1. Looked up from germline, CDR1 is LGHNT and CDR2 is FRNRAP. This CDR3 contains 16 residues. The junction had 12 bases not matched to a gene; V was cut back by 3 bases and J by 6 bases. This CDR3 reads CASGLDPGQGSSEQYF. CDR3 nucleotide sequence: TGTGCTAGTGGTTTAGACCCGGGACAGGGTTCATCCGAGCAGTACTTC.

A single count supports this clone. This chain connects TRBV6-5 to TRBJ1-1; the D is unclear. Trimming took off 2 bases at V and 5 bases at J, with 12 bases between the two ends. CDR1 and CDR2 from the germline V gene are MNHEY and SVGAGI. The CDR3 has 14 residues. CDR3 residues: CASSYDRVRTEAFF. CDR3 coding DNA: TGTGCCAGCAGTTACGACCGGGTTCGGACTGAAGCTTTCTTT.

The CDR3 spells CASSYSIGTGEEKLFF. CDR3 DNA: TGTGCCAGCAGTTACTCGATCGGGACAGGGGAAGAAAAACTGTTTTTT. The chain recombines TRBV6-6 with TRBJ1-4; TRBD1 aligns across 10 bases. V lost 0 bases to trimming and J lost 8 bases; unmatched junction nucleotides: 6. CDR3 length: 16 residues. The germline gives CDR1 MNHNY, CDR2 SVGAGI (reference sequence).

This clone was seen only once. V gene TRBV9 combines with J gene TRBJ1-2; 10 bases match TRBD1. The junction had 9 bases not matched to a gene; V was cut back by 4 bases and J by 6 bases. CDR3 size: 15 residues. The germline V gene encodes CDR1 SGDLS and CDR2 YYNGEE. The CDR3, as DNA: TGTGCCAGCAGCTACCAGACAGGGGGCAGGGATGGCTACACCTTC. It is translated as CASSYQTGGRDGYTF.

The gene calls are TRBV28 and TRBJ1-1; weak D call: TRBD1 (6 bases). CDR3 size: 14 residues. V lost 10 bases and J 7 bases, leaving 22 bases between the germline ends. Germline V gives CDR1 MDHEN, CDR2 SYDVKM. CDR3 sequence reads: CATSTQGPFFEAFF. CDR3 nucleotides: TGTGCCACATCCACACAGGGTCCTTTTTTTGAAGCTTTCTTT.

The chain couples TRBV11-2 to TRBJ1-4; D gene unclear. The V end lost 8 bases, the J end lost 4 bases, and 2 bases lay between the germline ends. The germline V gene encodes CDR1 SGHAT and CDR2 FQNNGV. The length of the CDR3 is 10 residues. CDR3 amino acids: CASGNEKLFF. The CDR3, as DNA: TGTGCCAGCGGTAATGAAAAACTGTTTTTT.

The chain is built from TRBV29-1 and TRBJ1-4, with 8 nucleotides matching TRBD1. Germline V gene lookup returns CDR1 SQVTM and CDR2 ANQGSEA. The V segment lost 7 bases and the J segment 8 bases; nucleotides outside the gene matches: 9. The CDR3 spans 13 residues. CDR3 region: CSGYRGIGEKLFF. The CDR3 region has the DNA TGCAGCGGGTACAGGGGGATTGGGGAAAAACTGTTTTTT.

CDR3 residues: CATSRVTGSGNTIYF. The CDR3, as DNA: TGTGCCACCAGCAGAGTGACAGGCTCTGGAAACACCATATATTTT. This chain links TRBV15 with TRBJ1-3, with a tentative D call TRBD1 (6 bases). The length of the CDR3 is 15 residues. Looked up from germline, CDR1 is LNHNV and CDR2 is YYDKDF (reference sequence). Trimming took off 1 base at V and 0 bases at J, with 7 bases between the two ends.

This chain connects TRBV5-1 to TRBJ2-3; D might be TRBD1 (6 bases). The CDR3 length is 15 residues. V lost 0 bases, J lost 4 bases, and 12 bases lay in between. The germline V gene has CDR1 SGHRS and CDR2 YFSETQ. The CDR3 region is CASSLAGAGADTQYF. Here the CDR3 DNA reads TGCGCCAGCAGCTTGGCAGGGGCAGGGGCAGATACGCAGTATTTT. Based on the CDR3 plus reference TRBV5-1 and TRBJ2-3, the full variable domain is KAGVTQTPRYLIKTRGQQVTLSCSPISGHRSVSWYQQTPGQGLQFLFEYFSETQRNKGNFPGRFSGRQFSNSRSEMNVSTLELGDSALYLCASSLAGAGADTQYFGPGTRLTVL.

The chain employs TRBV6-1 and TRBJ2-7; the match to TRBD1 covers 7 bases. This CDR3 spans 15 amino acids. The V segment lost 2 bases and the J segment 3 bases; nucleotides outside the gene matches: 7. Germline lookup yields CDR1 MNHNS and CDR2 SASEGT. This CDR3 is CASSERTGSIYEQYF. The CDR3 nucleotides read TGTGCCAGCAGTGAAAGGACAGGTTCCATCTACGAGCAGTACTTC.

The chain joins TRBV5-6 to TRBJ2-3; a possible D gene is TRBD2 (6 bases). Germline values: CDR1 SGHDT, CDR2 YYEEEE. Trimming took off 3 bases at V and 2 bases at J, with 13 bases between the two ends. The CDR3 is 15 residues long. CDR3 nucleotide sequence: TGTGCCAGCAGCTGGGGGACTGAAACCACAGATACGCAGTATTTT. Its translation: CASSWGTETTDTQYF.

The chain couples TRBV29-1 to TRBJ1-5; TRBD1 agrees at 7 bases. The ends lost 6 bases at V and 0 bases at J; junction bases unmatched: 5. The CDR3 covers 14 residues. From germline, CDR1 is SQVTM and CDR2 ANQGSEA. The CDR3 nucleotides are TGCAGCGTGCAACAGGGGAATAGCAATCAGCCCCAGCATTTT. Its translation is CSVQQGNSNQPQHF.